This entry concerns a single TCR beta chain. This clone's antigen is unknown. One base away there is no much larger clone; base qualities are not given. The data are from a study of blood T cell repertoires in COVID-19 (dated by TCRdb to the early 2020s). Context from the whole study: Samples covering the acute and convalescent phases of COVID-19 were provided by collaborators in the United States, Italy and Spain. The prospective study material was composed of cDNA or gDNA derived from T cells, B-cell-depleted T cells, or PBMCs. The dataset comprised deeply sampled blood TCRbeta repertoires from subjects exposed to, actively infected with, or recovered from COVID-19. The repertoires were released in a freely available public database intended as a resource for research on the immune response to SARS-CoV-2. The samples were drawn from two sources: the first 160 participants of the ongoing ImmuneRACE study, and 1,200 or so subjects contributed by 6 global collaborators. Sample metadata almost always included a de-identified subject ID, COVID-19 status, age in years and sex. Where available, HLA class I and class II types were obtained from metadata supplied by the sample provider rather than from assay-based typing. Here is what the overall study found, with its caveats: The amount of clinical and demographic metadata varied by source and participant and was provided uncurated.

Whole blood was collected in K2EDTA tubes by collaborating institutions according to the institutions' own protocols. For TCRbeta analysis, collaborators shipped samples as frozen whole blood, isolated PBMCs, or DNA extracted from either of those sample types. Taken from the germline V gene, the CDR1 and CDR2 loops are SGHRS and YFSETQ. Trimming costs V 4 bases and J 5 bases, and their ends lie 12 bases apart. Reading from cysteine to phenylalanine, the CDR3 counts 14 amino acids. Kept here is only the CDR3 DNA, which spans 42 bases and is read in frame from base 1. The immunoSEQ Assay, a bias-controlled multiplex PCR, was used to amplify TCRbeta CDR3 regions from genomic DNA. The authors' analysis ran thus. The number of nucleated cells in each sample was estimated from the amplification of reference gene primers within the assay. Sequence reads were collapsed and filtered to measure the absolute abundance of every unique TCRbeta CDR3 rearrangement. For each sample, productive Simpson clonality was calculated by taking the square root of Simpson's diversity index across productive rearrangements. The immuneACCESS repertoire file appears here via TCRdb, limited to in-frame rearrangements. These files lack a portion of the clones; in checked studies, under half of the deficit traces to unresolved V genes, and the cause of the others is not known. V, J and clone size are those of that table, while D and trimming were read from the DNA. The sample records approximately 86,000 clones, 75% to 85% of which are singletons. The leading ten clones occupy approximately 10% of the sample.

The origin of this receptor is a woman between 70 and 85 years old with acute or convalescent COVID-19. Recombination linked TRBV5-1 to TRBJ2-2, with a tentative D gene TRBD2 over 5 matching bases. The source material was peripheral blood. CDR3 loop: CASSAGGRTGELFF. DNA sequence: TGCGCCAGCAGCGCCGGAGGCAGGACCGGGGAGCTGTTTTTT.